A selection of T cell receptor beta chains follows, all from one sample in a study of spatial heterogeneity in lung cancer. TCRdb fed the 5' RACE reads into MiXCR, producing one record per CDR3 protein. This sample yields around 2,800 distinct CDR3 sequences, of which less than 7.5% are seen a single time; around 10% belongs to the top ten. Sequencing was performed on lung tumor tissue, taken at surgery. The source is a female donor with early-stage non-small cell lung cancer. Each CDR3 is given with its conserved first and last residue. The D gene is left open where the match is weak. Rows may omit the clone size; those that give it use once, few, many or a size class.

clone size	CDR3 length	D gene	V gene	J gene	CDR3 DNA	CDR3 protein
medium-sized	12	-	TRBV5-1	TRBJ2-6	TGCGCCAGCGGCTCTGGGGCCAACGTCCTGACTTTC	CASGSGANVLTF
-	13	-	TRBV29-1	TRBJ1-2	TGCAGCGTTGCGTCAAAGTTAGGGTATGGCTACACCTTC	CSVASKLGYGYTF
large	15	-	TRBV19	TRBJ2-7	TGTGCCAGTAGTTGGTCTTCGGAAACCTCCTACGAGCAGTACTTC	CASSWSSETSYEQYF
medium-sized	12	-	TRBV12-3/TRBV12-4	TRBJ1-5	TGTGCCACCAACACGGCAGGTCAGCCCCAGCATTTT	CATNTAGQPQHF
medium-sized	12	-	TRBV28	TRBJ2-5	TGTGCCAGCAGAGCAGGGCTCGAGACCCAGTACTTC	CASRAGLETQYF
few	14	-	TRBV11-2	TRBJ1-1	TGTGCCAGCAGCTTAGAGGCAGTCGGGACTGAAGCTTTCTTT	CASSLEAVGTEAFF
-	15	-	TRBV11-2	TRBJ1-3	TGTGCCAGCAGCCCTAACCGCAACTCTGGAAACACCATATATTTT	CASSPNRNSGNTIYF
once	11	-	TRBV25-1	TRBJ2-2	TGTGCCAGCAGGAGGGGGGGGGAGCTGTTTTTT	CASRRGGELFF
medium-sized	13	TRBD2	TRBV6-5	TRBJ2-3	TGTGCCAGCAAACCAGGGACTATCGATACGCAGTATTTT	CASKPGTIDTQYF
few	13	-	TRBV12-3/TRBV12-4	TRBJ1-1	TGTGCCAGCAGTCCGAACAGGGAAGGGGAAGCTTTCTTT	CASSPNREGEAFF
medium-sized	16	-	TRBV6-5	TRBJ1-3	TGTGCCAGCAGTTTGGTTGCTCCTCACTCTGGAAACACCATATATTTT	CASSLVAPHSGNTIYF
medium-sized	17	TRBD2	TRBV4-2	TRBJ2-3	TGTGCCAGCAGCCAACCGAGCCCTGGCGGGGGTACAGATACGCAGTATTTT	CASSQPSPGGGTDTQYF
many	13	-	TRBV20-1	TRBJ1-5	TGCAGTGCTAGAGTGGGCAGGCAGGGGCCCCAGCATTTT	CSARVGRQGPQHF
few	15	TRBD2	TRBV7-3	TRBJ2-6	TGTGCCAGCAGCCCGAGCGGGAGTGGGGCCAACGTCCTGACTTTC	CASSPSGSGANVLTF
few	15	TRBD1	TRBV19	TRBJ2-7	TGTGCCAGTAGCAGATCGGGACAGGGGGACTACGAGCAGTACTTC	CASSRSGQGDYEQYF
medium-sized	14	TRBD2	TRBV2	TRBJ2-1	TGTGCCAGCAACGAGGCCCTAGCGGTAAATGAGCAGTTCTTC	CASNEALAVNEQFF
medium-sized	15	TRBD1	TRBV28	TRBJ2-4	TGTGCCAGCAGTCTTCGGACAGGGGGGGAAAACATTCAGTACTTC	CASSLRTGGENIQYF
medium-sized	13	TRBD1	TRBV20-1	TRBJ1-4	TGCAGCGTATCCGGGACAGGGAATGAAAAACTGTTTTTT	CSVSGTGNEKLFF
medium-sized	12	-	TRBV29-1	TRBJ1-5	TGCAGCGCCCAGAATCCCCCACAGCCCCAGCATTTT	CSAQNPPQPQHF
medium-sized	16	TRBD2	TRBV10-2	TRBJ2-7	TGCGCCAGCAGTGAAGGGCGGCGGGGGAGCTCCTACGAGCAGTACTTC	CASSEGRRGSSYEQYF
medium-sized	15	-	TRBV5-1	TRBJ1-1	TGCGCCAGCAGCTTCGACGGGACTCCGGGCACTGAAGCTTTCTTT	CASSFDGTPGTEAFF
medium-sized	14	-	TRBV4-1	TRBJ2-7	TGCGCCAGCAGCCAAAGAGGGGGAACCTACGAGCAGTACTTC	CASSQRGGTYEQYF
medium-sized	16	TRBD1	TRBV7-9	TRBJ2-2	TGTGCCAGCGGTCCGGCAGGGGGCGGATACACCGGGGAGCTGTTTTTT	CASGPAGGGYTGELFF
medium-sized	15	-	TRBV6-6	TRBJ2-3	TGTGCCAGCTCCCAACGGGGAACTAGCACAGATACGCAGTATTTT	CASSQRGTSTDTQYF
medium-sized	12	TRBD1	TRBV20-1	TRBJ2-7	TGCAGTGCTAGGGGACAGGCCTACGAGCAGTACTTC	CSARGQAYEQYF
many	15	-	TRBV20-1	TRBJ2-5	TGCAGTGCTAGTCTCGGAGGGGGGCGGCAAGAGACCCAGTACTTC	CSASLGGGRQETQYF
medium-sized	16	-	TRBV9	TRBJ2-3	TGTGCCAGCAGCGTAGTGGCCGGGGGGCGTTCAGATACGCAGTATTTT	CASSVVAGGRSDTQYF
medium-sized	12	-	TRBV7-2	TRBJ1-3	TGTGCCAGCGGACAAACTGGAAACACCATATATTTT	CASGQTGNTIYF
many	12	-	TRBV6-2/TRBV6-3	TRBJ2-1	TGTGCCAGCACCGACAAGAGGTACGAGCAGTTCTTC	CASTDKRYEQFF
few	15	TRBD1	TRBV18	TRBJ1-2	TGTGCCAGCTCACCGACAGGGATGAGTCGGGATGGCTACACCTTC	CASSPTGMSRDGYTF
medium-sized	16	TRBD1	TRBV7-2	TRBJ2-6	TGTGCCAGCAGCTACGGACAGGCCTCTGGGGCCAACGTCCTGACTTTC	CASSYGQASGANVLTF
medium-sized	16	TRBD1	TRBV6-2/TRBV6-3	TRBJ1-1	TGTGCCAGCAGTTACGTGGCAGGGGGATTGAGGACTGAAGCTTTCTTT	CASSYVAGGLRTEAFF
medium-sized	14	-	TRBV5-1	TRBJ1-3	TGCGCCAGCAGCTTATCGGGGACTGGAAACACCATATATTTT	CASSLSGTGNTIYF
large	19	TRBD2	TRBV12-3/TRBV12-4	TRBJ2-3	TGTGCCAGCAGTGCCCGTGCTAGCGGGGGGCCCTTTGGCACAGATACGCAGTATTTT	CASSARASGGPFGTDTQYF
large	15	-	TRBV5-6	TRBJ2-1	TGTGCCAGCAGCGGGGGGGCTAGGAACCTGAATGAGCAGTTCTTC	CASSGGARNLNEQFF
few	13	-	TRBV7-2	TRBJ1-6	TGTGCCAGCAGCTTTGGATATAATTCACCCCTCCACTTT	CASSFGYNSPLHF
medium-sized	15	-	TRBV2	TRBJ2-4	TGTGCCAGCAGAGGAGGGGGGGGACCCAAAAACATTCAGTACTTC	CASRGGGGPKNIQYF
large	17	TRBD2	TRBV7-2	TRBJ2-3	TGTGCCAGCAGCTTACGCCCCGGCCCCGGGGGGACAGATACGCAGTATTTT	CASSLRPGPGGTDTQYF
medium-sized	11	-	TRBV18	TRBJ2-1	TGTGCCAGCTCACCGGTAGATGAGCAGTTCTTC	CASSPVDEQFF
medium-sized	13	TRBD2	TRBV7-2	TRBJ2-7	TGTGCCAGCAGCCTTAGCGGGGGTGAAGAGCAGTACTTC	CASSLSGGEEQYF
medium-sized	14	-	TRBV30	TRBJ1-2	TGTGCCTGGACCGGGAGTGTAACCTTTAGAAGCTACACCTTC	CAWTGSVTFRSYTF
-	12	TRBD1	TRBV10-3	TRBJ2-7	TGTGCCACAGGGACAGGAACCTACGAGCAGTACTTC	CATGTGTYEQYF
-	17	TRBD1	TRBV7-2	TRBJ1-3	TGTGCCAGCAGCATGGACAGGGTTTTTCTCTCTGGAAACACCATATATTTT	CASSMDRVFLSGNTIYF
medium-sized	14	-	TRBV7-9	TRBJ2-7	TGTGCCAGCAGCTCTACGACACACTCCTACGAGCAGTACTTC	CASSSTTHSYEQYF
-	11	-	TRBV30	TRBJ2-7	TGTGCCTGGAGTTGGGGTGGCGGGCAGTACTTC	CAWSWGGGQYF
-	13	-	TRBV27	TRBJ2-5	TGTGCCAGCAGATCGACAGGAACCGGGACCCAGTACTTC	CASRSTGTGTQYF
medium-sized	15	TRBD1	TRBV6-6	TRBJ2-2	TGTGCCAGCAGTAACCAGGGGGCACGCACCGGGGAGCTGTTTTTT	CASSNQGARTGELFF
large	13	-	TRBV7-2	TRBJ2-1	TGTGCCAGCAGCTCCGACTCTTCTTTTGAGCAGTTCTTC	CASSSDSSFEQFF
medium-sized	15	-	TRBV6-6	TRBJ1-2	TGTGCCAGCAGAAGGGGCGACGCCCTAACTATAGGCTACACCTTC	CASRRGDALTIGYTF
many	14	-	TRBV29-1	TRBJ2-7	TGCAGCGTTGCAGGACAGCAAAACTCCTACGAGCAGTACTTC	CSVAGQQNSYEQYF
many	15	-	TRBV2	TRBJ2-4	TGTGCCAGCAGTACAGGGTTTCTAGCCAAAAACATTCAGTACTTC	CASSTGFLAKNIQYF
few	16	TRBD2	TRBV6-4	TRBJ2-3	TGTGCCAGCAGTGACTCGGCTAGCGGGGGCACAGATACGCAGTATTTT	CASSDSASGGTDTQYF